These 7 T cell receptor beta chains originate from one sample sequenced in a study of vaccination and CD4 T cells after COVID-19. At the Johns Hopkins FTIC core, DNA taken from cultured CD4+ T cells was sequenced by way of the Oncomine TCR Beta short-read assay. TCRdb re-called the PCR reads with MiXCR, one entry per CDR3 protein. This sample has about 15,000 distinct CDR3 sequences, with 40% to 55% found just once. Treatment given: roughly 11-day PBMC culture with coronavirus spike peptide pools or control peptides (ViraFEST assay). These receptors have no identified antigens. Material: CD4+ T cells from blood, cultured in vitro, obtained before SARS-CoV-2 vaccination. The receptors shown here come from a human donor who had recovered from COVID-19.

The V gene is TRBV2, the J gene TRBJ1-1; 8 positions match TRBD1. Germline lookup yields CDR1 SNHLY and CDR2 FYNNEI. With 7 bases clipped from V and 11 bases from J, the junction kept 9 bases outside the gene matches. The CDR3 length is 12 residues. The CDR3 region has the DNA TGTGCCAGCAATGGGGACAGGCCTAGGGCTTTCTTT. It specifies CASNGDRPRAFF.

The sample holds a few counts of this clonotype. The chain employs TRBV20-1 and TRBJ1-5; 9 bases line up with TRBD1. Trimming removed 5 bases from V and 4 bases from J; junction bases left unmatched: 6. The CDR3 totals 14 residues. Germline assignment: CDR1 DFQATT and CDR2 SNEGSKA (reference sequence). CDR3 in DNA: TGCAGTGCTTGGGACAGGGCCGAGAATCAGCCCCAGCATTTT. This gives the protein CSAWDRAENQPQHF.

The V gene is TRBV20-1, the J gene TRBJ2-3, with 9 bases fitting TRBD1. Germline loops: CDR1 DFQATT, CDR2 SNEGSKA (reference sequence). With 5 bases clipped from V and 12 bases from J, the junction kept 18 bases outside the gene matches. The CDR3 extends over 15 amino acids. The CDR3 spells CSASIPGQGMGPQYF. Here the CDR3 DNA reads TGCAGTGCTTCCATCCCGGGACAGGGAATGGGGCCCCAGTATTTT.

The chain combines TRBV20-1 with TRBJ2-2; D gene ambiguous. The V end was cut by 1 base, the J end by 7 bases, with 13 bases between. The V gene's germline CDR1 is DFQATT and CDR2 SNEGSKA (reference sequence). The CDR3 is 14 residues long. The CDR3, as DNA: TGCAGTGCTAGAGTAGAAGGTTTCGGCGGGGAGCTGTTTTTT. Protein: CSARVEGFGGELFF.

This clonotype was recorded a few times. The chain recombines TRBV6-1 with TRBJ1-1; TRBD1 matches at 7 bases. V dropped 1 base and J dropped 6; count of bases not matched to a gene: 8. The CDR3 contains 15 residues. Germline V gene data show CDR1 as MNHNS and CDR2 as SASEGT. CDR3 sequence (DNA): TGTGCCAGCAGTGAAGTTCACAGGGGTAGCGCTGAAGCTTTCTTT. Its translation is CASSEVHRGSAEAFF.

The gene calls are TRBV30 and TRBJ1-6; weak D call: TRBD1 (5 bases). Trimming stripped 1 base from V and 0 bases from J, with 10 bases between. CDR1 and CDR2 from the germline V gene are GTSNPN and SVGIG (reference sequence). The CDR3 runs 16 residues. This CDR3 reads CAWSATQDSYNSPLHF. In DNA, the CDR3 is TGTGCCTGGAGTGCCACACAGGACTCCTATAATTCACCCCTCCACTTT.

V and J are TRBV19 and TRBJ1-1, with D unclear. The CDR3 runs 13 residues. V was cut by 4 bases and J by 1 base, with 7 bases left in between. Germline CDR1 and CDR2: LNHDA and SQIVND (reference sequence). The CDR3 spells CASSSTKNTEAFF. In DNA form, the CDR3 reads TGTGCCAGTAGTAGTACTAAGAACACTGAAGCTTTCTTT. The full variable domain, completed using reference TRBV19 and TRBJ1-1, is DGGITQSPKYLFRKEGQNVTLSCEQNLNHDAMYWYRQDPGQGLRLIYYSQIVNDFQKGDIAEGYSVSREKKESFPLTVTSAQKNPTAFYLCASSSTKNTEAFFGQGTRLTVV.